Listed here are 30 T cell receptor beta chains from one sample, sequenced in a study of blood T cells in healthy people across ages. The second PCR ran roughly 7 to 11 cycles with a sample-barcoded 5' primer and J-beta primers. TCRdb analysed the 5' RACE reads with MiXCR anew, one entry per CDR3 protein. The sample yields nearly 800,000 distinct CDR3 sequences, approximately 53% seen once. The material sequenced was blood. These receptors all come from a man aged 40-55 years in good health.

The chain uses TRBV12-3 or TRBV12-4 and TRBJ2-3, with D perhaps matching TRBD2 (6 bases). With 5 bases removed from V and 5 bases from J, the gap between germline ends came to 17 bases. The CDR3 runs to 15 residues. CDR3: CASSHNGGFGDTQYF. The CDR3 region has the DNA TGTGCCAGCAGTCACAACGGGGGATTTGGAGATACGCAGTATTTT.

The chain employs TRBV27 and TRBJ2-1; D may be TRBD1 or TRBD2 (7 bases each). The closer fit of TRBJ2-7 to the DNA end suggests the J call may be wrong. The germline V gene encodes CDR1 MNHEY and CDR2 SMNVEV (reference sequence). The CDR3 is 13 residues long. The CDR3 sequence is CASGRGGYNEQYF. Here the CDR3 DNA reads TGTGCCAGCGGCAGGGGGGGGTACAATGAGCAGTACTTC.

The chain couples TRBV11-2 to TRBJ2-4, with 7 nucleotides matching TRBD1. The J call may be incorrect, as the DNA end agrees better with TRBJ2-7. The CDR3 extends over 17 amino acids. Germline CDR1 reads SGHAT; CDR2 reads FQNNGV. CDR3 region: CASSLVAPTGRNYEQYF. The CDR3 DNA is TGTGCCAGCAGCTTAGTAGCGCCGACAGGGCGTAACTACGAGCAGTACTTC.

This clonotype was counted between two and nine times. The genes are TRBV2 and TRBJ1-1; unclear D gene. Germline V lookup: CDR1 SNHLY, CDR2 FYNNEI. The CDR3 runs 14 residues. Trimming cost V 5 bases and J 0 bases, with 10 bases left between them. CDR3 sequence reads: CASSSGQMNTEAFF. CDR3 coding DNA: TGTGCCAGCAGTAGCGGGCAGATGAACACTGAAGCTTTCTTT.

This clonotype was counted only a few times. This chain connects TRBV11-1 to TRBJ2-7; 12 bases align to TRBD2. There are 15 residues in the CDR3. Germline assignment: CDR1 SGHAT and CDR2 FQDESV (reference sequence). J was trimmed by 7 bases and V by 5 bases; bases with no gene match: 9. CDR3 sequence reads: CASSPTSGGLREQYF. The CDR3 DNA reads TGTGCCAGCAGCCCAACTAGCGGGGGGCTCAGGGAGCAGTACTTC.

The chain joins TRBV6-6 to TRBJ1-2; D uncertain. Germline CDR1 is MNHNY and CDR2 is SVGAGI (reference sequence). The germline V and J ends were trimmed by 7 bases and 3 bases, with 12 bases remaining between them. This CDR3 contains 13 residues. CDR3 region: CASTLRADYGYTF. CDR3 nucleotides: TGTGCCAGCACCCTAAGGGCAGACTATGGCTACACCTTC.

The V call is TRBV24-1, the J call TRBJ2-5; D is possibly TRBD1 (5 bases). This CDR3 has 17 amino acids. Per the germline V gene, CDR1 is KGHDR and CDR2 is SFDVKD. Trimming cost V 4 bases and J 2 bases, with 19 bases left between them. The CDR3 loop reads CATSEFWGEKLQETQYF. The CDR3 region has the DNA TGTGCCACCAGTGAGTTCTGGGGCGAGAAATTACAAGAGACCCAGTACTTC.

This rearrangement joins TRBV28 to TRBJ1-5, with D perhaps TRBD1 (5 bases). This CDR3 has 16 residues. Germline V gene data show CDR1 as MDHEN and CDR2 as SYDVKM. Deletions cut 2 bases from V and 1 base from J, with 12 bases between. CDR3: CASSLIGTASNQPQHF. As DNA, the CDR3 is TGTGCCAGCAGTTTAATTGGGACCGCGAGCAATCAGCCCCAGCATTTT.

The V call is TRBV20-1, the J call TRBJ2-1; TRBD2 matches at 9 bases. CDR1 and CDR2 from the germline V gene are DFQATT and SNEGSKA (reference sequence). Trimming took 0 bases from V and 2 from J; bases not matched to a gene: 5. CDR3 size: 16 residues. In nucleotides, the CDR3 is TGCAGTGCTAGAGATCTAGGGACTAGCACCTACAATGAGCAGTTCTTC. Its translation is CSARDLGTSTYNEQFF.

The J gene is TRBJ2-1, the V gene TRBV29-1, with 12 bases lining up with TRBD2. The CDR3 has 13 residues. Trimming took 3 bases from V and 9 from J; bases not matched to a gene: 3. Looked up from germline, CDR1 is SQVTM and CDR2 is ANQGSEA. This CDR3 is CSVEASGRGEQFF. The CDR3 coding sequence is TGCAGCGTTGAGGCTAGCGGGAGGGGTGAGCAGTTCTTC.

V gene TRBV27 combines with J gene TRBJ2-3, with a tentative D call TRBD1 (6 bases). This CDR3 region has 14 residues. V lost 2 bases and J lost 5, with 11 bases in between. In germline, CDR1 is MNHEY, CDR2 SMNVEV (reference sequence). CDR3 bases: TGTGCCAGCAGTTTAGGTCAGGGGAAAGATACGCAGTATTTT. This encodes CASSLGQGKDTQYF.

The V and J genes are TRBV20-1 and TRBJ2-5, with 8 bases matching TRBD2. Germline CDR1 is DFQATT and CDR2 is SNEGSKA (reference sequence). This CDR3 comprises 17 residues. V lost 3 bases to trimming and J lost 3 bases; unmatched junction nucleotides: 15. This CDR3 is CSASRRPPAGAEETQYF. CDR3 nucleotides: TGCAGTGCTAGCCGCAGACCCCCAGCGGGAGCAGAAGAGACCCAGTACTTC.

This chain uses TRBV4-1 with TRBJ1-1; D unresolved. This CDR3 region has 15 residues. Germline V gene data show CDR1 as MGHRA and CDR2 as YSYEKL. Between the trimmed V and J ends, which lost 2 bases and 2 bases, there was a span of 12 bases. The CDR3 reads CASSQNLATNTEAFF. CDR3 DNA sequence: TGCGCCAGCAGCCAAAACCTGGCGACTAACACTGAAGCTTTCTTT.

The rearrangement uses TRBV7-2 and TRBJ2-5; perhaps TRBD1 as D (7 bases). Germline V gives CDR1 SGHTA, CDR2 FQGNSA. CDR3 length: 15 residues. The V end was cut by 5 bases, the J end by 5 bases, with 18 bases between. The CDR3 protein is CASSNRGGSAETQYF. CDR3 in DNA: TGTGCCAGCAGCAACAGGGGAGGCTCGGCGGAGACCCAGTACTTC.

The rearrangement links TRBV29-1 to TRBJ1-2; D is unclear. Germline CDR1 is SQVTM and CDR2 is ANQGSEA. The CDR3 sequence is 12 residues long. V lost 5 bases, J lost 4 bases, and 11 bases lay in between. The CDR3 reads CSVNRPGYGYTF. CDR3 nucleotides: TGCAGCGTTAATCGGCCCGGCTATGGCTACACCTTC.

The chain uses TRBV20-1 and TRBJ1-2; possible D gene TRBD1, 5 bases. The CDR3 loop spans 13 amino acids. The V and J ends lost 0 bases and 7 bases respectively, with 12 bases between them. CDR1 is DFQATT, CDR2 SNEGSKA, per germline (reference sequence). In DNA, the CDR3 is TGCAGTGCTAGAGACAGGGTGAGCGGTGGCTACACCTTC. Encoded protein: CSARDRVSGGYTF.

This clonotype was detected only a few times. This chain's CDR3 is CASSPMTGTDTQYF. DNA of the CDR3: TGTGCCAGCAGCCCGATGACAGGGACAGATACGCAGTATTTT. This chain links TRBV7-3 with TRBJ2-3, with 7 bases matching TRBD1. V shed 5 bases, J shed 3 bases, and the junction held 5 bases outside the gene matches. There are 14 residues in the CDR3. The V gene's germline CDR1 is SGHTA and CDR2 FQGTGA.

The chain couples TRBV24-1 to TRBJ2-5, with D possibly TRBD1 on 5 matching bases. Germline loops: CDR1 KGHDR, CDR2 SFDVKD. The CDR3 has 16 residues. Deletions cut 3 bases from V and 4 bases from J, with 17 bases between. The CDR3, as DNA: TGTGCCACCAGTGATAGGACCGGGCCCCAGGGAGAGACCCAGTACTTC. Amino acids: CATSDRTGPQGETQYF.

This chain uses TRBV5-1 with TRBJ2-1; D perhaps matches TRBD2 (6 bases). The V and J ends lost 1 base and 5 bases respectively, with 13 bases between them. This CDR3 is 15 amino acids long. Germline V CDR1 and CDR2: SGHRS, YFSETQ. The CDR3 DNA sequence: TGCGCCAGCAGCTTGAGAGGGACTCCCCACAATGAGCAGTTCTTC. This sequence encodes CASSLRGTPHNEQFF.

A few counts support this clonotype. The genes are TRBV27 and TRBJ2-4; no definite D call. The end of the DNA fits TRBJ2-7 better, so the J call may be wrong. The CDR3 length is 14 residues. Looked up from germline, CDR1 is MNHEY and CDR2 is SMNVEV (reference sequence). The CDR3 loop is CASSLEARIYEQYF. DNA of the CDR3: TGTGCCAGCAGTTTAGAGGCGAGAATCTACGAGCAGTACTTC.

This clonotype has just a few counts. The rearrangement links TRBV7-2 to TRBJ2-4; no firm D call. Germline V gives CDR1 SGHTA, CDR2 FQGNSA. The CDR3 has 16 amino acids. The germline V and J ends were trimmed by 4 bases and 2 bases, with 15 bases remaining between them. CDR3 in DNA: TGTGCCAGCAGCTCGGGTGGGATCTGGTCCAAAAACATTCAGTACTTC. Protein sequence: CASSSGGIWSKNIQYF.

This chain joins TRBV4-2 and TRBJ2-7; D is unresolved. CDR3 length: 15 amino acids. Per the germline V gene, CDR1 is LGHNA and CDR2 is YNFKEQ. Trimming took 4 bases from V and 2 from J, leaving 15 bases between them. CDR3 DNA: TGTGCCAGCAGCCGAGGACGAGCCCGAGCCTACGAGCAGTACTTC. Translation: CASSRGRARAYEQYF.

This clonotype was found a few times. This rearrangement joins TRBV29-1 to TRBJ1-1; D is undetermined. Germline CDR1 and CDR2: SQVTM and ANQGSEA. The CDR3 totals 11 residues. Trimming removed 4 bases at V and 1 base at J, with 4 bases between. In nucleotides, the CDR3 is TGCAGCGTTGCTAGGAACACTGAAGCTTTCTTT. Protein product: CSVARNTEAFF. The whole variable domain, filled in from reference TRBV29-1 and TRBJ1-1, reads SAVISQKPSRDICQRGTSLTIQCQVDSQVTMMFWYRQQPGQSLTLIATANQGSEATYESGFVIDKFPISRPNLTFSTLTVSNMSPEDSSIYLCSVARNTEAFFGQGTRLTVV.

This clonotype appeared once. The chain employs TRBV7-2 and TRBJ1-5; D not resolved. Germline V gene sequence: CDR1 SGHTA, CDR2 FQGNSA. The V gene lost 1 base and the J gene lost 0 bases, with 10 bases spanning the gap. CDR3 length equals 16 residues. In DNA, the CDR3 is TGTGCCAGCAGCTTAGACGATGAGATTAGCAATCAGCCCCAGCATTTT. The encoded protein is CASSLDDEISNQPQHF.

J is TRBJ1-4 and V is TRBV20-1; D is uncertain. The CDR3 runs to 14 residues. V dropped 6 bases and J dropped 0 bases, with 11 bases sitting between them. Germline V CDR1 and CDR2: DFQATT, SNEGSKA (reference sequence). This CDR3 reads CSAQYTATNEKLFF. CDR3 bases: TGCAGTGCCCAGTATACAGCAACTAATGAAAAACTGTTTTTT.

The chain carries TRBV6-6 and TRBJ2-7, with D unclear. CDR1 is MNHNY and CDR2 is SVGAGI in the germline V gene (reference sequence). The CDR3 is 13 residues long. V was cut by 2 bases and J by 6 bases, with 11 bases left in between. CDR3 region: CASSYTTLGEQYF. DNA of the CDR3: TGTGCCAGCAGTTACACGACGTTGGGCGAGCAGTACTTC.

The rearrangement uses TRBV2 and TRBJ2-7, with D maybe TRBD1 (5 bases). There are 12 residues in the CDR3. V gave up 8 bases and J gave up 3 bases, with 11 bases separating them. Per the germline V gene, CDR1 is SNHLY and CDR2 is FYNNEI. The CDR3 loop is CASPNRNYEQYF. The CDR3 DNA reads TGTGCCAGCCCAAACAGGAACTACGAGCAGTACTTC.

The chain uses TRBV5-1 and TRBJ1-6; D is undetermined. Germline CDR1 and CDR2: SGHRS and YFSETQ. V was pared by 0 bases and J by 7 bases, with 11 bases between. This CDR3 has 15 amino acids. CDR3 amino acids: CASSLEAGINSPLHF. CDR3 coding DNA: TGCGCCAGCAGCTTGGAGGCCGGGATCAATTCACCCCTCCACTTT.

This clonotype was seen a handful of times. The V call is TRBV5-1, the J call TRBJ2-3, with a tentative D call TRBD2 (6 bases). Per germline, CDR1 SGHRS and CDR2 YFSETQ. The CDR3 loop spans 14 amino acids. The germline V and J ends were trimmed by 8 bases and 6 bases, with 19 bases remaining between them. This CDR3 is CASTGTGRGDTQYF. The CDR3 DNA sequence: TGCGCCAGTACCGGAACAGGCCGGGGGGATACGCAGTATTTT.

CDR3 amino acids: CATGGSRSYGYTF. CDR3 nucleotides: TGTGCCACCGGGGGGTCCCGGAGCTATGGCTACACCTTC. The chain has TRBV24-1 and TRBJ1-2; possibly TRBD1 for D (5 bases). The CDR3 extends over 13 amino acids. Germline-derived CDR1 and CDR2 are KGHDR and SFDVKD. The ends were cut back, 9 bases at V and 4 bases at J, with 14 bases in the middle.